The rows below give T cell receptor beta chains drawn from one sample of a study of blood T cell repertoires in COVID-19. This table comes from immunoSEQ multiplex PCR, and its TCRdb copy is limited to in-frame clones, with some not included. The sample has over 200,000 clones; approximately 90% are singletons. The sequencing sample was made of peripheral blood. These receptor sequences come from a man between 60 and 75 years old with COVID-19, enrolled during active disease. Both conserved end residues are part of each CDR3. D genes are given only for firm matches. For some rows the clone size is stated as once, few or many, or as a class when expanded; others skip it.

>TRBD1|TRBV9|TRBJ2-4|once
CASSVDRGLQYF
TGTGCCAGCAGCGTAGACAGGGGGCTCCAGTACTTC
>TRBD1|TRBV6-2/TRBV6-3|TRBJ2-2|-
CASSFRTGPTGELFF
TGTGCCAGCAGTTTTAGGACAGGGCCCACCGGGGAGCTGTTTTTT
>TRBD1|TRBV5-1|TRBJ1-2|once
CASSLGQGSGGYGYTF
TGCGCCAGCAGCTTGGGACAGGGGAGTGGAGGATATGGCTACACCTTC
>TRBD1|TRBV20-1|TRBJ1-4|-
CSARVGTAEKLFF
TGCAGTGCTCGTGTGGGGACAGCAGAAAAACTGTTTTTT
>TRBD2|TRBV19|TRBJ2-2|-
CASSLTSGRARGTGELFF
TGTGCCAGTAGTCTGACTAGCGGGAGGGCCCGAGGGACCGGGGAGCTGTTTTTT
>TRBD1|TRBV5-1|TRBJ2-7|-
CASTQQGSPYEQYF
TGCGCCAGCACCCAACAGGGGAGTCCCTACGAGCAGTACTTC
>TRBD2|TRBV7-9|TRBJ2-1|-
CASSELAGTTNEQFF
TGTGCCAGCAGCGAACTAGCGGGAACTACAAATGAGCAGTTCTTC
>TRBD1|TRBV6-2/TRBV6-3|TRBJ2-7|once
CASSYPSGGPRSDEQYF
TGTGCCAGCAGTTACCCCTCAGGGGGCCCACGTTCCGACGAGCAGTACTTC
>TRBD2|TRBV6-1|TRBJ2-7|-
CASSAGTSGRGTYEQYF
TGTGCCAGCAGTGCCGGGACTAGCGGGAGAGGGACCTACGAGCAGTACTTC
>TRBD1|TRBV28|TRBJ1-1|-
CASSLGYLRGQAFF
TGTGCCAGCAGTTTAGGTTACCTCAGGGGGCAAGCTTTCTTT
>TRBD2|TRBV9|TRBJ2-2|-
CASSVSGGATGELFF
TGTGCCAGCAGCGTTAGCGGGGGGGCCACCGGGGAGCTGTTTTTT
>-|TRBV28|TRBJ2-3|-
CASSPRTYTQYF
TGTGCCAGCAGTCCTAGAACCTACACGCAGTATTTT
>TRBD1|TRBV6-5|TRBJ2-3|-
CASSYSGQGFGDTQYF
TGTGCCAGCAGTTACTCGGGACAGGGGTTCGGAGATACGCAGTATTTT
>-|TRBV14|TRBJ2-3|-
CASSQDTRRSTDTQYF
TGTGCCAGCAGCCAAGACACTAGACGTAGCACAGATACGCAGTATTTT
>-|TRBV28|TRBJ2-4|-
CASSFERSLAKNIQYF
TGTGCCAGCAGTTTTGAGCGGAGCCTAGCCAAAAACATTCAGTACTTC
>TRBD1|TRBV9|TRBJ1-2|-
CASSVDGTVGYTF
TGTGCCAGCAGCGTAGATGGGACAGTTGGCTACACCTTC
>TRBD2|TRBV3-1/TRBV3-2|TRBJ2-1|-
CASSQKAGGRGEQFF
TGTGCCAGCAGCCAAAAAGCGGGGGGGCGAGGTGAGCAGTTCTTC
>TRBD1|TRBV3-1/TRBV3-2|TRBJ2-2|-
CASSPEPGQGHTGELFF
TGTGCCAGCAGCCCAGAGCCGGGACAGGGTCACACCGGGGAGCTGTTTTTT
>TRBD1|TRBV7-2|TRBJ2-7|-
CASSPPRQGGGYEQYF
TGTGCCAGCAGCCCCCCGAGACAGGGGGGGGGTTACGAGCAGTACTTC
>-|TRBV6-6|TRBJ2-7|-
CATIQGASYEQYF
TGTGCCACCATACAGGGAGCGTCCTACGAGCAGTACTTC
>-|TRBV7-9|TRBJ2-7|-
CASSLGEVPYEQYF
TGTGCCAGCAGCTTGGGGGAGGTTCCCTACGAGCAGTACTTC
>TRBD2|TRBV24-1|TRBJ2-1|-
CATSDPRGGADNEQFF
TGTGCCACCAGTGACCCCCGGGGGGGGGCAGACAATGAGCAGTTCTTC
>TRBD1|TRBV5-1|TRBJ2-7|once
CASSLRQGADEQYF
TGCGCCAGCAGCTTGAGGCAGGGGGCCGACGAGCAGTACTTC
>-|TRBV6-6|TRBJ1-5|-
CASSTTGTLSGQPQHF
TGTGCCAGCAGTACAACCGGGACACTGTCCGGTCAGCCCCAGCATTTT
>-|TRBV6-5|TRBJ2-1|few
CASTGTALGEQFF
TGTGCCAGCACAGGAACTGCCTTGGGCGAGCAGTTCTTC
>-|TRBV6-5|TRBJ1-6|-
CASSYSREASSPLHF
TGTGCCAGCAGTTACTCGAGAGAGGCCTCTTCACCCCTCCACTTT
>-|TRBV18|TRBJ1-1|-
CASYITGGNTEAFF
TGTGCCAGCTACATCACCGGGGGAAACACTGAAGCTTTCTTT
>-|TRBV4-3|TRBJ1-6|-
CASSLMAGDNSPLHF
TGCGCCAGCAGCTTAATGGCAGGGGATAATTCACCCCTCCACTTT
>-|TRBV6-5|TRBJ2-1|-
CASSLRGGNEQFF
TGTGCCAGCAGTTTGCGGGGAGGCAATGAGCAGTTCTTC